Listed below are T cell receptor beta chains from one sample, sequenced in a study of Ad26.COV2.S vaccination and SARS-CoV-2 variants. Libraries were prepared by immunoSEQ multiplex PCR; TCRdb keeps only in-frame clonotypes and omits some of them. This sample yields under 500,000 clones, of which approximately 92% are seen a single time; 1.5% to 2% belongs to the top ten. The sample here was peripheral blood, taken in a trial of Ad26.COV2.S vaccine versus placebo. The receptors were sampled from a person aged 18 to 65 who received the Ad26.COV2.S COVID-19 vaccine or a placebo. Each CDR3 is given with its conserved first and last residue. The D gene is left open where the match is weak. Clone size, where shown, is once, few, many, or a class for clones that have expanded.

size: -; J: TRBJ2-7; V: TRBV7-9; D: TRBD1; CDR3: CASSQDRVFIEQYF; DNA: TGTGCCAGCAGCCAGGACAGGGTTTTTATCGAGCAGTACTTC
size: few; J: TRBJ2-7; V: TRBV25-1; D: -; CDR3: CASSEAGRSGYSEQYF; DNA: TGTGCCAGCAGTGAGGCGGGGCGATCGGGCTACTCCGAGCAGTACTTC
size: -; J: TRBJ1-3; V: TRBV3-1/TRBV3-2; D: -; CDR3: CASSQSDRYSGNTIYF; DNA: TGTGCCAGCAGCCAATCTGACAGATACTCTGGAAACACCATATATTTT
size: -; J: TRBJ1-2; V: TRBV7-9; D: -; CDR3: CASSLVEREWAYGYTF; DNA: TGTGCCAGCAGCTTGGTTGAGAGGGAGTGGGCCTATGGCTACACCTTC
size: -; J: TRBJ1-2; V: TRBV13; D: -; CDR3: CASSLGHVSYGYTF; DNA: TGTGCCAGCAGCTTAGGTCATGTTAGCTATGGCTACACCTTC
size: -; J: TRBJ2-2; V: TRBV27; D: -; CDR3: CASMGAPDGTGELFF; DNA: TGTGCCAGCATGGGTGCGCCGGATGGGACCGGGGAGCTGTTTTTT
size: -; J: TRBJ2-3; V: TRBV19; D: TRBD2; CDR3: CASSLTLAGYTDTQYF; DNA: TGTGCCAGTAGTTTAACACTAGCGGGATACACAGATACGCAGTATTTT
size: -; J: TRBJ1-5; V: TRBV4-3; D: -; CDR3: CASSQVQGSNQPQHF; DNA: TGCGCCAGCAGCCAAGTACAGGGTAGCAATCAGCCCCAGCATTTT
size: -; J: TRBJ1-3; V: TRBV5-1; D: -; CDR3: CASSPESNGNTIYF; DNA: TGCGCCAGCAGCCCGGAGAGTAATGGAAACACCATATATTTT
size: -; J: TRBJ2-3; V: TRBV3-1/TRBV3-2; D: TRBD2; CDR3: CASSPNLAGMDTQYF; DNA: TGTGCCAGCAGCCCTAACCTAGCGGGGATGGATACGCAGTATTTT
size: -; J: TRBJ1-5; V: TRBV28; D: TRBD1; CDR3: CASRNEGAGARQPQHF; DNA: TGTGCCAGCAGAAATGAGGGGGCAGGGGCCCGTCAGCCCCAGCATTTT
size: -; J: TRBJ2-5; V: TRBV15; D: TRBD1; CDR3: CATSRGGTGGEETQYF; DNA: TGTGCCACCAGCAGAGGGGGGACAGGCGGAGAAGAGACCCAGTACTTC
size: few; J: TRBJ2-7; V: TRBV19; D: TRBD1; CDR3: CASSPTGGSYEQYF; DNA: TGTGCCAGTAGTCCGACAGGGGGCTCCTACGAGCAGTACTTC
size: -; J: TRBJ2-5; V: TRBV9; D: TRBD2; CDR3: CASSVVRAGGPETQYF; DNA: TGTGCCAGCAGCGTAGTAAGAGCGGGGGGCCCAGAGACCCAGTACTTC
size: -; J: TRBJ2-2; V: TRBV19; D: -; CDR3: CASSKAGTSPGELFF; DNA: TGTGCCAGTAGTAAGGCCGGGACGTCACCCGGGGAGCTGTTTTTT
size: -; J: TRBJ2-3; V: TRBV5-8; D: -; CDR3: CASSLFPAPGTDTQYF; DNA: TGTGCCAGCAGCTTGTTCCCGGCGCCCGGCACAGATACGCAGTATTTT
size: -; J: TRBJ2-6; V: TRBV10-2; D: -; CDR3: CASSEAGTSRANVLTF; DNA: TGCGCCAGCAGTGAAGCAGGAACGAGTAGGGCCAACGTCCTGACTTTC
size: -; J: TRBJ2-3; V: TRBV18; D: TRBD1; CDR3: CASSQRTGSTDTQYF; DNA: TGTGCCAGCTCCCAAAGGACAGGTTCCACAGATACGCAGTATTTT
size: -; J: TRBJ2-7; V: TRBV7-2; D: TRBD2; CDR3: CASSLDRTRRYEQYF; DNA: TGTGCCAGCAGCTTAGATCGGACTAGAAGATACGAGCAGTACTTC
size: -; J: TRBJ1-6; V: TRBV5-3; D: -; CDR3: CARTVFFKADNSPLHF; DNA: TGTGCCAGAACAGTGTTCTTTAAAGCGGATAATTCACCCCTCCACTTT
size: -; J: TRBJ2-7; V: TRBV6-6; D: -; CDR3: CASSYSIARPTYEQYF; DNA: TGTGCCAGCAGTTACTCGATAGCCAGGCCTACCTACGAGCAGTACTTC
size: few; J: TRBJ2-7; V: TRBV5-1; D: TRBD1; CDR3: CASSRETGGVYEQYF; DNA: TGCGCCAGCAGCCGTGAGACAGGGGGCGTCTACGAGCAGTACTTC
size: -; J: TRBJ2-7; V: TRBV18; D: -; CDR3: CASSPPAGHYEQYF; DNA: TGTGCCAGCTCACCACCTGCTGGGCACTACGAGCAGTACTTC
size: -; J: TRBJ2-7; V: TRBV24-1; D: -; CDR3: CATSDLIGDTYEQYF; DNA: TGTGCCACCAGTGACCTCATCGGGGATACCTACGAGCAGTACTTC
size: -; J: TRBJ1-4; V: TRBV4-1; D: -; CDR3: CASNSYNEKLFF; DNA: TGCGCCAGCAACAGCTATAATGAAAAACTGTTTTTT